This TCR beta chain was identified in a study of pediatric ulcerative colitis. One to two pinch biopsies were taken from the rectum during colonoscopy. Measured with immunoSEQ multiplex PCR; TCRdb has only the in-frame clones, and not every one. The repertoire consists of approximately 15,000 clones, with less than 80% occurring once and the leading ten covering roughly 3.2%. The CDR3 is 17 amino acids. V lost 0 bases to trimming and J lost 3 bases, with 16 bases between them. Looked up from germline, CDR1 is LGHNA and CDR2 is YNFKEQ. The V and J genes are TRBV4-2 and TRBJ2-3, with a weak D call TRBD2 (7 bases). This receptor was identified in a girl aged 10-17 years with moderate ulcerative colitis. The sequenced sample was gut tissue. The CDR3 region is CASSQDRGGGLTDTQYF. In DNA form, the CDR3 reads TGTGCCAGCAGCCAAGATCGTGGCGGGGGCCTAACAGATACGCAGTATTTT.